The entry that follows covers one T cell receptor (beta chain) sequence. The data originate from a study of blood T cell repertoires in COVID-19. The wider study: From the United States, Italy and Spain came samples of acute and convalescent COVID-19. Sources were T cells, B-cell-depleted T cells, or PBMCs; the material itself was cDNA or gDNA.

Authors' processing steps: Reference gene primers were amplified, and this amplification served to estimate nucleated cell counts. Only in-frame clones appear in the TCRdb table, and some are missing; sequencing was by immunoSEQ multiplex PCR. V, J and clone size derive from that table, while D and trimming were established from the DNA sequence. Found here are approximately 130,000 clones, about 83% of them singletons; the top ten hold 13%. The source material was peripheral blood. The sequence came from a human donor in a cohort sampled during active COVID-19.

DNA of the CDR3: TGCGCCAGCAGCCCGGACACCGGGACAGGGAGCGGCTACACCTTC. Translating gives CASSPDTGTGSGYTF. The chain is built from TRBV5-1 and TRBJ1-2; TRBD1 matches 9 bases. V shed 4 bases and J 8 bases; nucleotides not matched to a gene: 12. The CDR3 sequence is 15 residues long. CDR1 is SGHRS and CDR2 is YFSETQ in the germline V gene. Complete variable domain (other parts from reference TRBV5-1 and TRBJ1-2): KAGVTQTPRYLIKTRGQQVTLSCSPISGHRSVSWYQQTPGQGLQFLFEYFSETQRNKGNFPGRFSGRQFSNSRSEMNVSTLELGDSALYLCASSPDTGTGSGYTFGSGTRLTVV.